Shown below are 7 T cell receptor beta chains from a single sample sequenced in a study of cytomegalovirus exposure and HLA in healthy donors (dated by TCRdb to about 2017). The library was generated by the immunoSEQ multiplex PCR assay. A mixture of 60 forward primers for TCR Vbeta segments and 13 reverse primers for TCR Jbeta segments was used in the multiplex PCR. TCRdb obtained this table from immuneACCESS and retained in-frame rearrangements with V and J assigned. These tables miss some clones; where compared with another copy, unresolved V genes account for less than half of the shortfall, and the remainder is unexplained. The table for this sample records over 100,000 clones. Jointly, the top ten make up approximately 6.2% of the sample. Sequences were obtained from PBMCs. The source is a man aged 40-55 years in good health and CMV-seropositive.

The chain has TRBV21-1 and TRBJ1-1; the D call TRBD1 from the table was never checked on the DNA. TRBV21-1 is listed as a pseudogene. The CDR3 runs 14 residues. The CDR3 loop reads CASSKRGRGTEAFF. The CDR3 DNA follows: TGTGCCAGCAGCAAAAGGGGGCGCGGCACTGAAGCTTTCTTT.

The CDR3 loop is CASNLQGDPNQPQHF. The CDR3 nucleotides read TGTGCCAGCAATCTACAGGGGGACCCTAATCAGCCCCAGCATTTT. The chain employs TRBV28 and TRBJ1-5; TRBD1 aligns across 8 bases. The CDR3 loop spans 15 amino acids. The junction had 9 bases not matched to a gene; V was cut back by 7 bases and J by 4 bases. Per the germline V gene, CDR1 is MDHEN and CDR2 is SYDVKM.

Points on this clone: One end of the junction fails to match germline, which may point to a read error. V is TRBV20-1 and J is TRBJ2-7; unclear D gene. Per the germline V gene, CDR1 is DFQATT and CDR2 is SNEGSKA (reference sequence). The CDR3 extends over 8 amino acids. The CDR3 DNA sequence: TGCAGTGCTAGCGAGGCGTTCTTC. It codes for CSASEAFF.

The chain employs TRBV5-8 and TRBJ1-1; D uncertain. Per the germline V gene, CDR1 is SGHTS and CDR2 is YDEGEE. This CDR3 region has 14 residues. Between the trimmed V and J ends, which lost 2 bases and 0 bases, there was a span of 8 bases. The CDR3 bases are TGTGCCAGCAGCTTCGGGAATATGAACACTGAAGCTTTCTTT. Its protein is CASSFGNMNTEAFF. The variable domain in full, with the rest retrieved from reference TRBV5-8 and TRBJ1-1, is EAGVTQSPTHLIKTRGQQATLRCSPISGHTSVYWYQQALGLGLQFLLWYDEGEERNRGNFPPRFSGRQFPNYSSELNVNALELEDSALYLCASSFGNMNTEAFFGQGTRLTVV.

The V gene is TRBV4-1, the J gene TRBJ2-3; perhaps TRBD2 as D (5 bases). Germline values: CDR1 MGHRA, CDR2 YSYEKL. The CDR3 runs 12 residues. Deletions cut 11 bases from V and 7 bases from J, with 16 bases between. The CDR3 DNA reads TGCGCCTCCGAGGACTTGGCATATACGCAGTATTTT. It specifies CASEDLAYTQYF.

The chain joins TRBV7-8 to TRBJ2-7; 7 bases are shared with TRBD1. The germline V gene has CDR1 SGHVS and CDR2 FQNEAQ. CDR3 length: 17 residues. The junction had 19 bases not matched to a gene; V was cut back by 5 bases and J by 6 bases. Written as DNA, the CDR3 is TGTGCCAGCAGCCCTCAGACAGGGCGAGGATGGGCTAGCGAGCAGTACTTC. It is translated as CASSPQTGRGWASEQYF.

The rearrangement joins TRBV7-3 to TRBJ2-1, with TRBD2 matching 8 bases. V was clipped by 4 bases and J by 8 bases; unmatched bases: 13. CDR3 size: 16 residues. Germline V gene lookup returns CDR1 SGHTA and CDR2 FQGTGA. Here the CDR3 DNA reads TGTGCCAGCAGCTCTTCCGGGACTAGTATAAGGGATGAGCAGTTCTTC. It encodes CASSSSGTSIRDEQFF.